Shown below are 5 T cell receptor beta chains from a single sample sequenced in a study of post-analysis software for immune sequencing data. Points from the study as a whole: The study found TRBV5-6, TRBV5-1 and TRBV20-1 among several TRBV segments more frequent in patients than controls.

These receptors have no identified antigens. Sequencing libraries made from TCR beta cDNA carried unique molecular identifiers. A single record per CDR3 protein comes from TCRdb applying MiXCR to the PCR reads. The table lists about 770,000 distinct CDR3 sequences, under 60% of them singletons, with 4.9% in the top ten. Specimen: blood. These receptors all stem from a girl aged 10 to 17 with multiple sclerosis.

The CDR3 DNA reads TGTGCCAGCAGCTCCAGCGGGCTAGGTGAGCAGTACTTC. It specifies CASSSSGLGEQYF. The chain uses TRBV7-8 and TRBJ2-5, with D perhaps TRBD2 (6 bases). Germline V gives CDR1 SGHVS, CDR2 FQNEAQ. The V end lost 4 bases, the J end lost 11 bases, and 17 bases lay between the germline ends. The CDR3 is 13 amino acids.

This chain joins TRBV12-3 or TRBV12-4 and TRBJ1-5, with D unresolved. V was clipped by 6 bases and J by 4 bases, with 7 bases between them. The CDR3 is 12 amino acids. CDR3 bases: TGTGCCAGCAGCCCGAGGAATCAGCCCCAGCATTTT. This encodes CASSPRNQPQHF.

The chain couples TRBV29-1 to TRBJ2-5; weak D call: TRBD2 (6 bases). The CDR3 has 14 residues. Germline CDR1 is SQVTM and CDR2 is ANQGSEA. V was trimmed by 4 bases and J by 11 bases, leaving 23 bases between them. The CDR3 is CSVGYIGSWNEQYF. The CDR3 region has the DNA TGCAGCGTTGGCTATATCGGGAGTTGGAATGAGCAGTACTTC.

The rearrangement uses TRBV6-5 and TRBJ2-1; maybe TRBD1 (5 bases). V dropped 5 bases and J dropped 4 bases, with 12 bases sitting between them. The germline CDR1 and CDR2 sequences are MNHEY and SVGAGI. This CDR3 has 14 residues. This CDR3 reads CASSLRVGYNEQFF. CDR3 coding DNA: TGTGCCAGCAGTCTCAGGGTTGGGTACAATGAGCAGTTCTTC.

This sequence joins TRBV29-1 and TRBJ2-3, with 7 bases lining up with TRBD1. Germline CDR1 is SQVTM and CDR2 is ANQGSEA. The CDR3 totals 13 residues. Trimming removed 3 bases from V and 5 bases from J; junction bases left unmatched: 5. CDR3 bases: TGCAGCGTTGAGAGGCAGGGGGTAGATACGCAGTATTTT. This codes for CSVERQGVDTQYF.